The source of this T cell receptor (beta chain) is a study of T-cell memory formation after mild COVID-19. The CDR3 runs to 15 residues. Trimming took 3 bases from V and 5 from J; bases not matched to a gene: 8. CDR1 is SGHNT, CDR2 YYREEE, per germline (reference sequence). Amplification by 5'RACE using constant-segment primers produced TCR alpha and TCR beta cDNA libraries that carried sample barcodes and UMIs. TCRdb itself ran the 5' RACE reads through MiXCR, one entry per CDR3 protein. Seen here are roughly 350,000 distinct CDR3 sequences, 25% to 30% observed once, and the top ten hold less than 15%. This clonotype was seen more than once but under ten times.

V and J are TRBV5-4 and TRBJ1-2; the match to TRBD1 covers 9 bases. The specimen was PBMCs or a T cell subset sorted from them (not recorded which). This TCR came from an adult woman who had mild COVID-19 (a few samples of this study predate the infection). Cell type and time point are not known. In DNA form, the CDR3 reads TGTGCCAGCAGCTACGCCGGGACAGGGTTATATGGCTACACCTTC. Its protein product is CASSYAGTGLYGYTF.